A selection of T cell receptor beta chains follows, all from one sample in a study of CD8 T cells in Susac syndrome. TCRdb used MiXCR to reprocess the immunoSEQ multiplex PCR reads, holding one entry per CDR3 protein. The repertoire holds approximately 46,000 distinct CDR3 sequences, with nearly 95% as singletons. Specimen: CD8+ T cells from PBMCs. The source is a human donor in good health. CDR3s include the opening cysteine and the closing phenylalanine or tryptophan. A D gene is named only where the DNA matches it firmly. Clone size, where shown, is once, few, many, or a class for clones that have expanded.

13	TRBV6-2/TRBV6-3	once	TRBJ2-1	TRBD2	CASGTGLGNEQFF	TGTGCCAGCGGGACTGGACTAGGTAATGAGCAGTTCTTC
16	TRBV25-1	-	TRBJ1-1	-	CASSEYLQQGNTEAFF	TGTGCCAGCAGTGAATATCTCCAACAGGGTAACACTGAAGCTTTCTTT
16	TRBV4-1	-	TRBJ1-1	TRBD1	CASSHIPGTANTEAFF	TGCGCCAGCAGCCATATCCCCGGGACAGCCAACACTGAAGCTTTCTTT
21	TRBV29-1	once	TRBJ2-1	TRBD2	CSAKGLAGGPTQDSSYNEQFF	TGCAGTGCCAAGGGACTAGCGGGAGGGCCAACTCAAGACTCATCCTACAATGAGCAGTTCTTC
15	TRBV27	-	TRBJ2-1	TRBD2	CASSLLAGGLDEQFF	TGTGCCAGCAGTTTACTAGCGGGAGGGCTGGATGAGCAGTTCTTC
14	TRBV6-5	few	TRBJ1-2	-	CASSSSGRYGGYTF	TGTGCCAGCAGTTCCTCGGGACGGTACGGCGGCTACACCTTC
13	TRBV27	-	TRBJ1-2	-	CASSFSPAVHYTF	TGTGCCAGCAGTTTCAGCCCCGCGGTGCACTACACCTTC
13	TRBV7-9	once	TRBJ2-1	-	CASSQSPNNEQFF	TGTGCCAGCAGCCAATCCCCCAACAATGAGCAGTTCTTC
15	TRBV5-6	once	TRBJ2-2	-	CASSLIHTNTGELFF	TGTGCCAGCAGCTTGATCCACACGAACACCGGGGAGCTGTTTTTT
14	TRBV11-2	-	TRBJ2-7	-	CASSLVGSSYEQYF	TGTGCCAGCAGCTTAGTCGGCAGCTCCTACGAGCAGTACTTC
16	TRBV19	-	TRBJ2-2	TRBD2	CASSNLAALNTGELFF	TGTGCCAGTAGTAACCTAGCGGCCCTGAACACCGGGGAGCTGTTTTTT
14	TRBV11-3	-	TRBJ2-2	-	CASSLVGGTGELFF	TGTGCCAGCAGCTTAGTAGGCGGCACCGGGGAGCTGTTTTTT
14	TRBV6-1	-	TRBJ1-1	-	CASSEPSGDTEAFF	TGTGCCAGCAGTGAGCCCTCAGGGGATACTGAAGCTTTCTTT
15	TRBV10-3	-	TRBJ1-2	-	CAISEERSGGKIYTF	TGTGCCATCAGCGAGGAGCGGTCGGGGGGAAAGATCTACACCTTC
15	TRBV5-1	-	TRBJ2-7	-	CASSPTFRESYEQYF	TGCGCCAGCAGCCCCACTTTTAGGGAGTCCTACGAGCAGTACTTC
16	TRBV6-2/TRBV6-3	few	TRBJ1-2	-	CASRGGGILEDYGYTF	TGTGCCAGCAGAGGCGGCGGGATCCTCGAGGACTATGGCTACACCTTC
20	TRBV20-1	-	TRBJ1-2	TRBD1	CSATHTSGQGAAQANYGYTF	TGCAGTGCCACCCACACCTCGGGACAGGGGGCTGCACAAGCTAACTATGGCTACACCTTC
15	TRBV20-1	-	TRBJ2-1	-	CSARARQNSYNEQFF	TGCAGTGCTAGAGCCCGACAAAACTCCTACAATGAGCAGTTCTTC
15	TRBV9	-	TRBJ2-3	-	CASSVRGEKPDTQYF	TGTGCCAGCAGCGTAAGGGGGGAAAAGCCAGATACGCAGTATTTT
16	TRBV27	-	TRBJ2-2	-	CASSTTRAEGTGELFF	TGTGCCAGCAGTACCACCCGGGCCGAAGGCACCGGGGAGCTGTTTTTT
13	TRBV29-1	-	TRBJ2-1	-	CSVGLEDYNEQFF	TGCAGCGTTGGGTTGGAGGATTACAATGAGCAGTTCTTC
16	TRBV5-5	-	TRBJ1-2	TRBD1	CASSWTSTGLDYGYTF	TGTGCCAGCAGCTGGACCTCGACAGGGCTCGACTATGGCTACACCTTC
14	TRBV27	-	TRBJ2-7	-	CASSFGGDSYEQYF	TGTGCCAGCAGTTTCGGCGGAGACTCCTACGAGCAGTACTTC
17	TRBV7-2	-	TRBJ2-7	-	CASSFLYAAGDMGEQYF	TGTGCCAGCAGCTTTTTATACGCGGCAGGGGATATGGGCGAGCAGTACTTC
11	TRBV5-1	-	TRBJ2-1	-	CASTRGDEQFF	TGCGCCAGCACCAGAGGGGATGAGCAGTTCTTC
15	TRBV19	-	TRBJ1-1	-	CASSIDIRVNTEAFF	TGTGCCAGTAGTATAGATATTCGGGTGAACACTGAAGCTTTCTTT
15	TRBV7-9	-	TRBJ1-1	-	CAGDLLETSNTEAFF	TGTGCCGGAGATCTTCTCGAGACATCGAACACTGAAGCTTTCTTT
13	TRBV29-1	-	TRBJ2-7	TRBD1	CSGRDRGADEQYF	TGCAGCGGCCGGGACAGGGGCGCGGACGAGCAGTACTTC
15	TRBV6-1	-	TRBJ2-2	-	CASGRDRSSAGELFF	TGTGCCAGCGGCCGCGACAGATCCTCGGCCGGGGAGCTGTTTTTT
14	TRBV7-9	-	TRBJ2-5	-	CASSHPGGQETQYF	TGTGCCAGCAGCCACCCAGGGGGGCAGGAGACCCAGTACTTC
14	TRBV4-3	once	TRBJ2-7	-	CASSQDVGAPEQYF	TGCGCCAGCAGCCAAGATGTAGGGGCCCCCGAGCAGTACTTC
17	TRBV4-2	-	TRBJ2-7	TRBD2	CASSQEGSGIVTYEQYF	TGTGCCAGCAGCCAAGAGGGAAGCGGGATAGTCACCTACGAGCAGTACTTC
16	TRBV13	-	TRBJ2-7	TRBD2	CASSAGLAGGPDEQYF	TGTGCCAGCAGCGCGGGACTAGCGGGAGGGCCGGACGAGCAGTACTTC
15	TRBV3-1	-	TRBJ2-7	TRBD2	CASSSSGSGSYEQYF	TGTGCCAGCAGTTCAAGCGGGAGTGGCTCCTACGAGCAGTACTTC
12	TRBV7-9	-	TRBJ2-7	-	CASSFGVDEQYF	TGTGCCAGCAGCTTTGGTGTCGACGAGCAGTACTTC
16	TRBV7-9	-	TRBJ2-5	TRBD2	CASSFPGLATEETQYF	TGTGCCAGCAGCTTCCCGGGACTAGCGACGGAAGAGACCCAGTACTTC
17	TRBV5-1	-	TRBJ2-5	TRBD2	CASSLGLAEPDQETQYF	TGCGCCAGCAGCTTGGGACTAGCGGAACCAGATCAAGAGACCCAGTACTTC
16	TRBV27	once	TRBJ2-5	-	CASSLSGGGPLETQYF	TGTGCCAGCAGTTTATCGGGGGGGGGCCCACTGGAGACCCAGTACTTC
13	TRBV20-1	-	TRBJ1-5	TRBD1	CSAGDRAGQPQHF	TGCAGTGCCGGGGACAGGGCGGGGCAGCCCCAGCATTTT
17	TRBV7-2	-	TRBJ2-7	TRBD2	CASSPPAGTKSSYEQYF	TGTGCCAGCAGCCCGCCGGCTGGGACTAAGAGCTCCTACGAGCAGTACTTC
15	TRBV4-1	-	TRBJ2-1	TRBD2	CASSRTSLIQDEQFF	TGCGCCAGCAGCCGGACTAGCCTGATACAAGATGAGCAGTTCTTC
15	TRBV23-1	-	TRBJ1-2	TRBD1	CASSQKPGQYYGYTF	TGCGCCAGCAGTCAAAAGCCGGGACAGTACTATGGCTACACCTTC
16	TRBV6-2/TRBV6-3	-	TRBJ2-7	TRBD1	CASSPGTGPKIYEQYF	TGTGCCAGCAGTCCGGGGACAGGGCCTAAAATCTACGAGCAGTACTTC
14	TRBV6-6	once	TRBJ1-1	-	CASKVGDMNTEAFF	TGTGCCAGCAAAGTAGGGGACATGAACACTGAAGCTTTCTTT